These 10 T cell receptor beta chains came from one sample sequenced in a study of a mutant IDH1 vaccine in newly diagnosed glioma. Time point: week 35, safety follow-up. Every single dose of the vaccine, 300 ug of mutant IDH1 20-mer peptide, came with topical imiquimod. Their cognate antigens are unknown. Sequencing used immunoSEQ multiplex PCR; TCRdb keeps in-frame clones, though not all of them. The table lists about 68,000 clones, roughly 80% of them singletons, with 9.5% to 15% in the top ten. The specimen was PBMCs, collected from a glioma patient whose treatment included an IDH1 peptide vaccine. The receptor set was obtained from a man aged 18 to 29 with glioma.

The chain combines TRBV4-3 with TRBJ2-7; D not resolved. The V gene's germline CDR1 is LGHNA and CDR2 YSLEER. The CDR3 is 14 residues long. The V end lost 1 base, the J end lost 3 bases, and 10 bases lay between the germline ends. CDR3: CASSQGQVGYEQYF. The DNA of the CDR3 is TGCGCCAGCAGCCAAGGCCAGGTCGGCTACGAGCAGTACTTC.

The chain employs TRBV7-2 and TRBJ1-5; D gene ambiguous. The V end was cut by 1 base, the J end by 8 bases, with 9 bases between. The CDR3 consists of 13 residues. Germline-derived CDR1 and CDR2 are SGHTA and FQGNSA. The CDR3 is CASSLVSQEPQHF. Written as DNA, the CDR3 is TGTGCCAGCAGCTTAGTGTCGCAGGAGCCCCAGCATTTT.

This sequence joins TRBV4-2 and TRBJ2-2; D unresolved. Germline V gene sequence: CDR1 LGHNA, CDR2 YNFKEQ. The V end was cut by 0 bases, the J end by 1 base, with 3 bases between. The CDR3 spans 14 residues. CDR3 DNA: TGTGCCAGCAGCCAAGAGATGAACACCGGGGAGCTGTTTTTT. Residues: CASSQEMNTGELFF.

The chain combines TRBV5-5 with TRBJ1-1; tentatively, D is TRBD1 (6 bases). CDR3 size: 14 residues. V was clipped by 2 bases and J by 0 bases, with 8 bases between them. Germline values: CDR1 SGHKS, CDR2 YYEKEE (reference sequence). For the CDR3, the DNA is TGTGCCAGCAGCTTTCAGGGGCTGAACACTGAAGCTTTCTTT. Encoded protein: CASSFQGLNTEAFF.

The chain recombines TRBV28 with TRBJ1-5; the match to TRBD1 covers 10 bases. Germline loops: CDR1 MDHEN, CDR2 SYDVKM. V lost 5 bases, J lost 7 bases, and 11 bases stayed unmatched. The CDR3 is 16 residues long. Written as DNA, the CDR3 is TGTGCCAGCAGTCTAGCCGGGACAGGGGCTCGACAGCCCCAGCATTTT. This translates into CASSLAGTGARQPQHF. The entire variable domain, with the rest obtained from reference TRBV28 and TRBJ1-5, is as follows: DVKVTQSSRYLVKRTGEKVFLECVQDMDHENMFWYRQDPGLGLRLIYFSYDVKMKEKGDIPEGYSVSREKKERFSLILESASTNQTSMYLCASSLAGTGARQPQHFGDGTRLSIL.

The chain joins TRBV9 to TRBJ1-5; the match to TRBD1 covers 7 bases. The CDR3 runs to 15 residues. Unmatched junction bases numbered 8, after V lost 4 bases and J lost 4 bases. The germline CDR1 and CDR2 sequences are SGDLS and YYNGEE. The CDR3 sequence is CASSLPGQQNQPQHF. As DNA, the CDR3 is TGTGCCAGCAGCTTGCCGGGACAGCAAAATCAGCCCCAGCATTTT. The full variable domain, rest sourced from reference TRBV9 and TRBJ1-5, is DSGVTQTPKHLITATGQRVTLRCSPRSGDLSVYWYQQSLDQGLQFLIQYYNGEERAKGNILERFSAQQFPDLHSELNLSSLELGDSALYFCASSLPGQQNQPQHFGDGTRLSIL.

The rearrangement joins TRBV2 to TRBJ1-5; D gene unclear. Germline CDR1 is SNHLY and CDR2 is FYNNEI. V lost 7 bases and J lost 0, with 13 bases in between. This CDR3 region has 15 residues. The CDR3 DNA follows: TGTGCCAGCACTGAGTGGGAGGATAGCAATCAGCCCCAGCATTTT. Translating gives CASTEWEDSNQPQHF.

V gene TRBV7-9 combines with J gene TRBJ2-7, with TRBD1 as a possible D gene (6 bases). The length of the CDR3 is 13 residues. The V gene's germline CDR1 is SEHNR and CDR2 FQNEAQ (reference sequence). Trimming took 6 bases from V and 0 from J, leaving 9 bases between them. CDR3 sequence reads: CASRDRSSYEQYF. The CDR3 coding sequence is TGTGCCAGCAGAGACAGGAGCTCCTACGAGCAGTACTTC.

The rearrangement joins TRBV5-1 to TRBJ1-1; TRBD1 might be the D (6 bases). In germline, CDR1 is SGHRS, CDR2 YFSETQ. The length of the CDR3 is 13 residues. With 7 bases removed from V and 1 base from J, the gap between germline ends came to 11 bases. The CDR3 loop reads CASGARGNTEAFF. As DNA, the CDR3 is TGCGCCAGCGGTGCCAGGGGGAACACTGAAGCTTTCTTT.

The chain has TRBV5-8 and TRBJ1-4; 9 nucleotides line up with TRBD1. CDR1 is SGHTS, CDR2 YDEGEE, per germline. Trimming at V came to 2 bases and at J to 7 bases, leaving 6 bases not matched to a gene. This CDR3 spans 15 amino acids. The CDR3 DNA sequence: TGTGCCAGCAGCTTTTACAGGGGGCGGGTTGAAAAACTGTTTTTT. Its protein is CASSFYRGRVEKLFF.